These 10 T cell receptor beta chains share one sample of origin, sequenced in a study of low-dose radiotherapy and immunotherapy resistance in tumors. As to time point: after trial treatment. Indicated treatment: LDRT plus nivolumab, ipilimumab, low-dose cyclophosphamide and aspirin (RACIN trial). With TRAV- and TRBV-specific primers, first-strand cDNA was made, covering the alpha and beta chains. TCRs were amplified for approximately 21 PCR cycles with a constant-region primer and V-primer adapter. TCRdb analysed the reads with MiXCR anew, one entry per CDR3 protein. The sample records under 90,000 distinct CDR3 sequences, about 17% being singletons. This specimen consisted of PBMCs, obtained after low-dose radiotherapy plus immunotherapy. These receptors came from a male donor with prostate cancer.

This clonotype was seen at least ten times. J is TRBJ2-2 and V is TRBV7-2; 13 bases match TRBD2. V lost 5 bases, J lost 6 bases, and 9 bases stayed unmatched. The CDR3 has 17 amino acids. The germline V gene has CDR1 SGHTA and CDR2 FQGNSA. The CDR3 DNA follows: TGTGCCAGCAGCCCTCGGACTAGCGGGAGAGGGGCCGGGGAGCTGTTTTTT. Amino acids: CASSPRTSGRGAGELFF. Drawing the rest from reference TRBV7-2 and TRBJ2-2, the complete variable domain is GAGVSQSPSNKVTEKGKDVELRCDPISGHTALYWYRQSLGQGLEFLIYFQGNSAPDKSGLPSDRFSAERTGGSVSTLTIQRTQQEDSAVYLCASSPRTSGRGAGELFFGEGSRLTVL.

Worth noting for this clonotype: A far larger clone is one base from this, pointing to a likely read error. This chain joins TRBV10-3 and TRBJ2-3, with unresolved D. The ends were cut back, 10 bases at V and 7 bases at J, with 18 bases in the middle. This CDR3 contains 13 residues. Germline assignment: CDR1 ENHRY and CDR2 SYGVKD. The DNA for the CDR3 is TGTGCCAGCAGCCCGTTTACTGGGAATACGCAGTATTTT. Residues: CASSPFTGNTQYF.

This clonotype was observed many times. This chain connects TRBV7-2 to TRBJ2-5; the D gene is possibly TRBD1 (5 bases). The CDR3 spans 14 residues. Germline V CDR1 and CDR2: SGHTA, FQGNSA. Trimming stripped 1 base from V and 4 bases from J, with 10 bases between. This CDR3 is CASSLDRRAETQYF. The DNA of the CDR3 is TGTGCCAGCAGCTTAGATCGCAGGGCAGAGACCCAGTACTTC.

This clonotype was found many times. This chain links TRBV20-1 with TRBJ2-1; 10 bases line up with TRBD2. CDR3 size: 17 residues. Germline V lookup: CDR1 DFQATT, CDR2 SNEGSKA (reference sequence). Trimming removed 5 bases from V and 3 bases from J; junction bases left unmatched: 13. The DNA of the CDR3 is TGCAGTGCTGATCCCGAGCAAGCGGGAGGGAACTACAATGAGCAGTTCTTC. Translation gives CSADPEQAGGNYNEQFF.

This clonotype has at least ten counts. CDR3 residues: CASILSGNQPQHF. DNA for the CDR3: TGTGCCAGCATCCTCAGCGGCAATCAGCCCCAGCATTTT. This chain links TRBV2 with TRBJ1-5; D unclear. CDR3 length: 13 residues. Germline assignment: CDR1 SNHLY and CDR2 FYNNEI. V was pared by 7 bases and J by 2 bases, with 9 bases between.

This clonotype has at least ten counts. The chain has TRBV23-1 and TRBJ2-1; D is unclear. TRBV23-1 is labeled an ORF, and its function is uncertain. Trimming cost V 4 bases and J 2 bases, with 18 bases left between them. The CDR3 is 17 amino acids. CDR3 DNA: TGCGCCAGCAGTCGTATTTTTAGGAGATTTACCTACAATGAGCAGTTCTTC. It specifies CASSRIFRRFTYNEQFF.

This clonotype was counted many times. The chain carries TRBV15 and TRBJ1-5, with D possibly matching TRBD1 (5 bases). Germline lookup yields CDR1 LNHNV and CDR2 YYDKDF (reference sequence). This CDR3 is built from 17 residues. The ends were cut back, 3 bases at V and 4 bases at J, with 19 bases in the middle. CDR3 sequence reads: CATSRVRDSFSNQPQHF. The DNA for the CDR3 is TGTGCCACCAGCAGGGTTAGGGACTCTTTTTCTAATCAGCCCCAGCATTTT.

The chain combines TRBV28 with TRBJ2-5; TRBD2 aligns across 15 bases. Germline lookup yields CDR1 MDHEN and CDR2 SYDVKM. The CDR3 is made up of 20 amino acids. V shed 3 bases, J shed 2 bases, and the junction held 13 bases outside the gene matches. The CDR3 here is CASSFRLGLAGGPGQETQYF. The DNA for the CDR3 is TGTGCCAGCAGTTTCAGGCTCGGACTAGCGGGAGGGCCGGGGCAAGAGACCCAGTACTTC.

This clonotype appeared many times. The genes are TRBV27 and TRBJ1-3, with D tentatively TRBD1 (5 bases). The ends were cut back, 5 bases at V and 0 bases at J, with 14 bases in the middle. The CDR3 totals 16 residues. CDR1 MNHEY and CDR2 SMNVEV come from the germline V gene (reference sequence). CDR3 in DNA: TGTGCCAGCAGTCCTCGTTGGGGCCCCTCTGGAAACACCATATATTTT. Translating it yields CASSPRWGPSGNTIYF.

This clonotype was seen repeatedly, ten times or more. The chain links TRBV7-2 to TRBJ2-2; D gene ambiguous. V lost 1 base to trimming and J lost 5 bases, with 5 bases between them. The CDR3 has 13 residues. CDR1 is SGHTA, CDR2 FQGNSA, per germline. The CDR3 DNA is TGTGCCAGCAGCTTAGTTCGGACCGGGGAGCTGTTTTTT. Encoded protein: CASSLVRTGELFF.